The 21 T cell receptor beta chains in this list originate from one sample, sequenced in a study of T cell clones after liver transplantation. The repertoire was sequenced with immunoSEQ multiplex PCR; TCRdb's copy has only in-frame clones and lacks some. The profile shows about 60,000 clones, about two thirds of them singletons. Material: CD4+ T cells from blood, obtained before liver transplant. Receptor source: a human donor who received a liver transplant.

As regards this clone: An end of the junction does not agree with germline; a read error may underlie this. The V and J genes are TRBV18 and TRBJ1-5; D is uncertain. The CDR3 sequence is 13 residues long. Germline V CDR1 and CDR2: KGHSH, LQKENI. The CDR3 DNA reads TGTGCCAGCGGAGACGGTAGCTATCAGCCCCAGCATTTT. Translated: CASGDGSYQPQHF. The whole variable domain, remainder taken from reference TRBV18 and TRBJ1-5, is NAGVMQNPRHLVRRRGQEARLRCSPMKGHSHVYWYRQLPEEGLKFMVYLQKENIIDESGMPKERFSAEFPKEGPSILRIQQVVRGDSAAYFCASGDGSYQPQHFGDGTRLSIL.

This clone came up a few times. The gene calls are TRBV11-3 and TRBJ2-7; D not resolved. CDR3 length: 11 residues. The germline V gene has CDR1 SGHNT and CDR2 YENEEA. V lost 0 bases and J 5 bases, leaving 2 bases between the germline ends. CDR3 sequence reads: CASSLDNEQYF. The CDR3, as DNA: TGTGCCAGCAGCTTAGATAACGAGCAGTACTTC.

CDR3 protein: CASSGSLRGAPDTQYF. The CDR3 DNA is TGTGCCAGCAGTGGGTCGCTGCGGGGGGCCCCAGATACGCAGTATTTT. The chain recombines TRBV2 with TRBJ2-3, with 8 bases matching TRBD2. CDR1 is SNHLY, CDR2 FYNNEI, per germline. CDR3 length equals 16 residues. V lost 4 bases to trimming and J lost 4 bases; unmatched junction nucleotides: 10.

This chain uses TRBV6-6 with TRBJ1-1; D is perhaps TRBD1 (6 bases). Trimming took 6 bases from V and 5 from J, leaving 16 bases between them. Per germline, CDR1 MNHNY and CDR2 SVGAGI (reference sequence). CDR3 length equals 14 residues. The CDR3 DNA follows: TGTGCCAGCAGCCGCCGACAGGCCGAGACTGAAGCTTTCTTT. Translation: CASSRRQAETEAFF.

The chain employs TRBV5-4 and TRBJ1-1, with TRBD1 matching 8 bases. CDR1 and CDR2 from the germline V gene are SGHNT and YYREEE (reference sequence). V shed 5 bases and J 6 bases; nucleotides not matched to a gene: 6. This CDR3 has 13 residues. This CDR3 is CASRSTGAPEAFF. The CDR3 nucleotides read TGTGCCAGCAGATCGACAGGGGCGCCTGAAGCTTTCTTT.

This chain links TRBV27 with TRBJ2-3, with D unclear. Germline V lookup: CDR1 MNHEY, CDR2 SMNVEV (reference sequence). This CDR3 has 12 residues. V lost 2 bases and J 11 bases, leaving 11 bases between the germline ends. CDR3 coding DNA: TGTGCCAGCAGTTTAACAGCAGGCTTGCAGTATTTT. The encoded protein is CASSLTAGLQYF.

V is TRBV7-2 and J is TRBJ1-2; 10 nucleotides match TRBD1. The CDR3 contains 14 residues. V was clipped by 5 bases and J by 2 bases; unmatched bases: 2. Per germline, CDR1 SGHTA and CDR2 FQGNSA. Here the CDR3 reads CASSTTGGNYGYTF. DNA for the CDR3: TGTGCCAGCAGCACGACAGGGGGCAACTATGGCTACACCTTC. The entire variable domain, with the rest obtained from reference TRBV7-2 and TRBJ1-2, is as follows: GAGVSQSPSNKVTEKGKDVELRCDPISGHTALYWYRQSLGQGLEFLIYFQGNSAPDKSGLPSDRFSAERTGGSVSTLTIQRTQQEDSAVYLCASSTTGGNYGYTFGSGTRLTVV.

This clone was seen ten or more times. The CDR3 sequence is CASSLPGLQETQYF. The CDR3 DNA reads as TGTGCCAGTAGTTTACCGGGACTGCAAGAGACCCAGTACTTC. The chain has TRBV19 and TRBJ2-5; D perhaps matches TRBD2 (6 bases). The CDR3 totals 14 residues. The germline V gene has CDR1 LNHDA and CDR2 SQIVND (reference sequence). Trimming removed 5 bases from V and 2 bases from J, with 12 bases in between.

The V and J genes are TRBV11-1 and TRBJ2-5; 7 bases map to TRBD1. The CDR3 has 17 amino acids. The germline V gene has CDR1 SGHAT and CDR2 FQDESV (reference sequence). Trimming cost V 3 bases and J 0 bases; bases outside gene matches: 10. CDR3 sequence (DNA): TGTGCCAGCAGCTTGGGCGACAGGGTCCGGTACCAAGAGACCCAGTACTTC. Translated: CASSLGDRVRYQETQYF.

The chain couples TRBV6-5 to TRBJ2-7; 11 bases are shared with TRBD2. Trimming cost V 6 bases and J 5 bases; bases outside gene matches: 9. CDR1 is MNHEY and CDR2 is SVGAGI in the germline V gene. CDR3 length equals 15 residues. This CDR3 reads CASRRPGLAANEQYF. The CDR3 nucleotides read TGTGCCAGCAGACGACCGGGACTAGCGGCCAACGAGCAGTACTTC.

The chain combines TRBV4-1 with TRBJ1-1, with unresolved D. Trimming cost V 2 bases and J 0 bases, with 10 bases left between them. Germline-derived CDR1 and CDR2 are MGHRA and YSYEKL. CDR3 length equals 15 residues. The CDR3 is CASSQLWQVNTEAFF. Written as DNA, the CDR3 is TGCGCCAGCAGCCAACTTTGGCAGGTGAACACTGAAGCTTTCTTT.

This chain links TRBV6-6 with TRBJ2-7; a weak D match, TRBD1 (6 bases). The germline V and J ends were trimmed by 7 bases and 2 bases, with 15 bases remaining between them. This CDR3 is 14 amino acids long. The germline V gene encodes CDR1 MNHNY and CDR2 SVGAGI (reference sequence). CDR3 coding DNA: TGTGCCAGCAATAGCGCCAGGGGCCCCTACGAGCAGTACTTC. Amino acid sequence: CASNSARGPYEQYF.

This chain links TRBV19 with TRBJ1-5, with D possibly being TRBD1 (6 bases). This CDR3 contains 15 residues. V was clipped by 5 bases and J by 0 bases, with 11 bases between them. The germline gives CDR1 LNHDA, CDR2 SQIVND (reference sequence). The CDR3 DNA sequence: TGTGCCAGTAGTTGGGGGGGCTCTAGCAATCAGCCCCAGCATTTT. Its protein is CASSWGGSSNQPQHF.

The chain uses TRBV19 and TRBJ1-6; D remains ambiguous. This CDR3 comprises 16 residues. V gave up 5 bases and J gave up 3 bases, with 14 bases separating them. Germline-derived CDR1 and CDR2 are LNHDA and SQIVND (reference sequence). CDR3 nucleotide sequence: TGTGCCAGTAGTCCCGCGTGGGAGAACTATAATTCACCCCTCCACTTT. This gives the protein CASSPAWENYNSPLHF.

This CDR3 is CASTPSGAGRGTYGEAFF. DNA of the CDR3: TGTGCCAGCACTCCGTCGGGGGCGGGGAGGGGTACCTACGGTGAAGCTTTCTTT. The genes are TRBV28 and TRBJ1-1; D is possibly TRBD1 (6 bases). The V gene's germline CDR1 is MDHEN and CDR2 SYDVKM. The ends were cut back, 7 bases at V and 7 bases at J, with 31 bases in the middle. The CDR3 runs 18 residues.

V gene TRBV27 combines with J gene TRBJ1-1, with 7 bases lining up with TRBD1. The CDR3 extends over 14 amino acids. Germline lookup yields CDR1 MNHEY and CDR2 SMNVEV (reference sequence). V dropped 6 bases and J dropped 5; count of bases not matched to a gene: 9. CDR3 amino acids: CASSLRGQGTEAFF. CDR3 DNA sequence: TGTGCCAGCAGCCTGAGGGGGCAGGGGACTGAAGCTTTCTTT.

The chain uses TRBV4-2 and TRBJ2-7; no clear D. This CDR3 is built from 16 residues. V lost 2 bases and J lost 5, with 19 bases in between. The germline gives CDR1 LGHNA, CDR2 YNFKEQ. The CDR3: CASSQHYQPTGDEQYF. The CDR3 nucleotides read TGTGCCAGCAGCCAACACTACCAACCCACTGGTGACGAGCAGTACTTC.

This clone has ten or more counts. V gene TRBV6-1 combines with J gene TRBJ1-2, with unresolved D. The CDR3 extends over 12 amino acids. Germline V gives CDR1 MNHNS, CDR2 SASEGT. Trimming removed 4 bases from V and 2 bases from J, with 5 bases in between. The CDR3 DNA follows: TGTGCCAGCAGTGTCACAAACTATGGCTACACCTTC. Amino acids: CASSVTNYGYTF.

This chain connects TRBV11-2 to TRBJ2-3; TRBD2 might be the D (6 bases). The CDR3 extends over 16 amino acids. Germline CDR1 reads SGHAT; CDR2 reads FQNNGV. V was cut by 2 bases and J by 0 bases, with 12 bases left in between. CDR3 sequence: CASSLRQSGSTDTQYF. CDR3 sequence (DNA): TGTGCCAGCAGCTTACGCCAGAGCGGGAGCACAGATACGCAGTATTTT.

The chain couples TRBV6-5 to TRBJ2-1; D call uncertain. Germline CDR1 is MNHEY and CDR2 is SVGAGI. Trimming pared 0 bases from V and 12 bases from J, leaving 15 bases between. This CDR3 is 14 amino acids long. CDR3 loop: CASSYSSFNEWQFF. The DNA for the CDR3 is TGTGCCAGCAGTTACTCGAGCTTCAATGAGTGGCAGTTCTTC.

The V call is TRBV2, the J call TRBJ2-7; TRBD1 matches at 7 bases. Germline CDR1 is SNHLY and CDR2 is FYNNEI. There are 14 residues in the CDR3. V was clipped by 8 bases and J by 3 bases; unmatched bases: 10. The chain's CDR3 is CASVQGQHVYEQYF. CDR3 DNA: TGTGCCAGCGTCCAGGGACAGCACGTCTACGAGCAGTACTTC.